This T cell receptor beta chain was profiled in a study of vaccination effects on CD4 cells after COVID-19. About the study: A few patients who were convalescent were sampled early, at day +14, and again late after vaccination. Study-level results: New vaccine-induced clones were the main type among post-vaccine spike-reactive clones in convalescents.

After expansion with viral peptide pools in the ViraFEST assay, antigen-specific CD4+ T cells were sequenced. At the end of about 10 days of culture, CD4+ T cells were isolated. The person was diagnosed with PCR-confirmed SARS-CoV-2 infection between March and December 2020. Vaccine administered to participants consisted of two doses of either BNT162b2 or mRNA-1273. IL-2 at 9 to 10 IU/ml and peptides at 9.5 to 10 ug/ml were added to cultured PBMC, around 2.2 million per well. The method was immunoSEQ multiplex PCR; TCRdb's version includes in-frame clones alone and lacks a portion of them. The sample shows about 15,000 clones, 76% of them seen only once. As regards this clone: Its target is not known.

The specimen comprised CD4+ T cells from PBMCs cultured with SARS-CoV-2 spike peptides, sampled after COVID-19 vaccination. This clonotype was obtained from a human donor who had a prior SARS-CoV-2 infection.

In DNA form, the CDR3 reads TGTGCCAGCAGCTTAGGGGGGCTCCCCTACGAGCAGTACTTC. Amino acids: CASSLGGLPYEQYF. This chain connects TRBV7-2 to TRBJ2-7; possible D gene TRBD1, 6 bases. Germline CDR1 SGHTA, CDR2 FQGNSA. The CDR3 consists of 14 residues. V lost 1 base and J lost 2, with 9 bases in between. Using reference TRBV7-2 and TRBJ2-7 for the parts outside the CDR3, the full variable domain is GAGVSQSPSNKVTEKGKDVELRCDPISGHTALYWYRQSLGQGLEFLIYFQGNSAPDKSGLPSDRFSAERTGGSVSTLTIQRTQQEDSAVYLCASSLGGLPYEQYFGPGTRLTVT.